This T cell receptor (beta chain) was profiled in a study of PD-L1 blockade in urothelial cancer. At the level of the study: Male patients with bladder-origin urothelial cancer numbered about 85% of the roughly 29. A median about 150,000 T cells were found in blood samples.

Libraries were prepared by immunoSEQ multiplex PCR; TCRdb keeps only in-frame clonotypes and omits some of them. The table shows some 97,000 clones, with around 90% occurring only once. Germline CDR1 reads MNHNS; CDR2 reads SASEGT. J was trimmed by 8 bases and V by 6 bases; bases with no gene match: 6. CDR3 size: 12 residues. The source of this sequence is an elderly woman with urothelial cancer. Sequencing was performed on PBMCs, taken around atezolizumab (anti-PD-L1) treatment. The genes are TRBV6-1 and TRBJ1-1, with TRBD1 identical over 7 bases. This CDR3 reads CASSTRTGEAFF. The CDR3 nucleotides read TGTGCCAGCAGCACAAGGACAGGAGAAGCTTTCTTT.